These 14 T cell receptor beta chains share one sample of origin, sequenced in a study of CD8 T cells in ankylosing spondylitis. TCRdb re-derived calls from the 5' RACE reads in MiXCR, one entry per CDR3 protein. In the table there are around 140,000 distinct CDR3 sequences, about an eighth of which are singletons. The source material was blood, either unsorted or a sorted T cell fraction (not recorded which). These receptors originate from a female donor with ankylosing spondylitis or in good health (not recorded which).

At least ten counts were recorded for this clonotype. V gene TRBV20-1 combines with J gene TRBJ2-1, with D possibly being TRBD2 (6 bases). The CDR3 totals 15 residues. V lost 2 bases and J lost 2, with 13 bases in between. The V gene's germline CDR1 is DFQATT and CDR2 SNEGSKA (reference sequence). The CDR3 spells CSARKAGHPYNEQFF. CDR3 DNA sequence: TGCAGTGCTAGAAAAGCGGGTCACCCCTACAATGAGCAGTTCTTC.

This clonotype was counted ten times or more. V gene TRBV13 combines with J gene TRBJ2-2; either TRBD1 or TRBD2 may supply D (5 bases each). Trimming pared 1 base from V and 5 bases from J, leaving 14 bases between. The CDR3 sequence is 16 residues long. CDR1 and CDR2 (germline): PRHDT, FYEKMQ (reference sequence). CDR3 nucleotides: TGTGCCAGCAGCTTAGTACAGCTGGGGGTTACCGGGGAGCTGTTTTTT. Translation: CASSLVQLGVTGELFF.

Ten or more counts support this clonotype. The chain uses TRBV4-2 and TRBJ1-1; D is possibly TRBD1 (6 bases). This CDR3 comprises 15 residues. V dropped 0 bases and J dropped 6 bases, with 14 bases sitting between them. Germline V gene lookup returns CDR1 LGHNA and CDR2 YNFKEQ. The CDR3 nucleotides are TGTGCCAGCAGCCAAGAATCCTTGGGGGGCTCTGAAGCTTTCTTT. Its protein product is CASSQESLGGSEAFF.

CDR3 bases: TGTGCCAGCACGCGCCTACTAGCGGGGGCCACAAGCTCCTACAATGAGCAGTTCTTC. This sequence encodes CASTRLLAGATSSYNEQFF. This chain connects TRBV11-2 to TRBJ2-1; 11 positions agree with TRBD2. The V and J ends lost 7 bases and 0 bases, in that order; junction bases with no gene match: 14. This CDR3 contains 19 residues. Germline CDR1 is SGHAT and CDR2 is FQNNGV.

This clonotype occurred many times. The CDR3 sequence is CSVGQGNSYEQYF. The CDR3 DNA reads as TGCAGCGTTGGACAGGGGAATTCCTACGAGCAGTACTTC. V gene TRBV29-1 combines with J gene TRBJ2-7; 8 bases agree with TRBD1. J lost 1 base, V lost 4 bases, and 3 bases had no gene match. Germline loops: CDR1 SQVTM, CDR2 ANQGSEA. The CDR3 runs to 13 residues.

This clonotype was seen ten or more times. The genes are TRBV5-6 and TRBJ2-1, with 7 bases lining up with TRBD2. The CDR3 contains 16 residues. Germline-derived CDR1 and CDR2 are SGHDT and YYEEEE. V was clipped by 4 bases and J by 11 bases; unmatched bases: 18. CDR3 DNA sequence: TGTGCCAGCAGCCCCCGAGGGAGTAGCGGGTCCGGGAAGCAGTTCTTC. It encodes CASSPRGSSGSGKQFF.

This clonotype was counted at least ten times. The chain carries TRBV7-9 and TRBJ1-2; D perhaps matches TRBD1 (5 bases). CDR1 and CDR2 from the germline V gene are SEHNR and FQNEAQ (reference sequence). Between the trimmed V and J ends, which lost 2 bases and 4 bases, there was a span of 11 bases. CDR3 length: 14 residues. CDR3 coding DNA: TGTGCCAGCAGCTTAACAGGAGTTGCCTATGGCTACACCTTC. Translated, it gives CASSLTGVAYGYTF.

At least ten counts were recorded for this clonotype. The V gene is TRBV5-1, the J gene TRBJ1-1; D is ambiguous. In germline, CDR1 is SGHRS, CDR2 YFSETQ. The V end lost 0 bases, the J end lost 1 base, and 4 bases lay between the germline ends. This CDR3 is 13 amino acids long. The CDR3 spells CASSLGANTEAFF. The CDR3 DNA reads as TGCGCCAGCAGCTTGGGGGCGAACACTGAAGCTTTCTTT.

This clonotype appeared many times. The chain couples TRBV11-2 to TRBJ2-3; D perhaps matches TRBD2 (6 bases). The CDR3 covers 13 residues. The germline gives CDR1 SGHAT, CDR2 FQNNGV. The DNA for the CDR3 is TGTGCGTGGAGGGGAGTGGACACAGATACGCAGTATTTT. Its protein product is CAWRGVDTDTQYF.

J is TRBJ2-3 and V is TRBV20-1, with 11 nucleotides matching TRBD2. The CDR3 contains 16 residues. CDR1 is DFQATT and CDR2 is SNEGSKA in the germline V gene (reference sequence). V trimming: 2 bases; J trimming: 3 bases; junction bases outside the gene matches: 7. The CDR3 spells CSARKTSGTLTDTQYF. Here the CDR3 DNA reads TGCAGTGCTAGAAAGACTAGCGGGACCCTAACAGATACGCAGTATTTT.

This clonotype came up many times. The chain carries TRBV11-2 and TRBJ2-2, with 8 nucleotides matching TRBD1. The CDR3 loop spans 14 amino acids. Germline V lookup: CDR1 SGHAT, CDR2 FQNNGV. The V gene end was trimmed by 5 bases and the J gene end by 4 bases; junction bases not matched to a gene: 3. The CDR3 nucleotides read TGTGCCAGCAGCATCGACAGGGGCACCGGGGAGCTGTTTTTT. Translated: CASSIDRGTGELFF.

This chain links TRBV6-1 with TRBJ2-3; D possibly uses TRBD1 or TRBD2 (5 bases each). The CDR3 sequence is 13 residues long. V lost 10 bases to trimming and J lost 0 bases, with 11 bases between them. CDR1 and CDR2 (germline): MNHNS, SASEGT. CDR3 nucleotides: TGTGCCACACAAAGGGACAGCACAGATACGCAGTATTTT. Amino acids: CATQRDSTDTQYF.

This clonotype was recorded many times. The chain has TRBV20-1 and TRBJ2-1; 10 bases agree with TRBD2. Germline trimming cut 0 bases from V and 9 bases from J; bases unmatched to any gene: 8. CDR1 and CDR2 from the germline V gene are DFQATT and SNEGSKA (reference sequence). CDR3 length: 15 amino acids. The CDR3 bases are TGCAGTGCTAGAGATGCCCTAGCGGGAGTAAGTGAGCAGTTCTTC. Its translation is CSARDALAGVSEQFF.

This clonotype was recorded many times. The gene calls are TRBV2 and TRBJ1-2; D is ambiguous. V dropped 0 bases and J dropped 4 bases, with 15 bases sitting between them. CDR3 length: 16 amino acids. The germline V gene encodes CDR1 SNHLY and CDR2 FYNNEI. The CDR3 loop is CASSEAGVKVGYGYTF. The CDR3 nucleotides are TGTGCCAGCAGTGAAGCCGGGGTCAAAGTGGGCTATGGCTACACCTTC.